This T cell receptor delta chain was found in a study of Vδ1+ human thymocytes. Germline assignment: CDR1 NSMFDY and CDR2 ISSIKDK. The CDR3 runs to 18 residues. Extracted RNA was reverse transcribed into cDNA. CDR3 amplicons came from multiplex PCR with pooled V-gene forward and constant-region reverse primers. TCRdb reanalysed the multiplex PCR reads with CATT. The table records around 56,000 delta-chain clones, roughly 16% of them present only once. With respect to this clone: The antigen is undetermined. The germline gene is not matched at one end of the junction; a read error may be the cause. At the DNA level, this CDR3 is encoded by other sequences in the same sample as well.

Study-level points and caveats: Despite high sort purity, roughly 19% of thymic T cell receptor delta sequences were Vdelta2. Thymic TRG and TRD repertoires appeared highly polyclonal, with Gaussian CDR3 length distributions.

Material for sequencing was Vdelta1+ gamma-delta thymocytes from the thymus. Subset meaning: FACS-sorted CD3+ TCRalphabeta- TCRVdelta1+ TCRVdelta2- thymocytes. V usage is TRAV29/DV5 and J usage is TRDJ1, with 9 bases lining up with TRDD3. The clonotype originates from a girl under two years old who had congenital heart surgery. CDR3 loop: CAASVNNLGDQDTDKLIF. CDR3 nucleotide sequence: TGTGCCGCAAGCGTCAACAACCTGGGGGATCAAGACACCGATAAACTCATCTTT.